What follows describes a single TCR beta chain. What this receptor recognizes is not known. Base qualities were left out, and no much larger clone turns up one base away. These data come from a study of cytomegalovirus exposure and HLA in healthy donors (dated by TCRdb to the late 2010s). Turning to the overall study: An earlier analysis of approximately 550 of the donors reported approximately 300 Gb of sequence data and 117 million unique TCR beta sequences from around 200 million T cells. About 300 gigabases of sequencing data and roughly 90 million unique TCR sequences were included in an early release covering several hundred HLA-typed donors. Of the 300 to 500 genotyped donors, 70% to 90% were placed in the genetic ancestry cluster associated with self-reported Caucasian donors. The aim of the study was to test whether cataloging public T cell receptors could identify signatures of past pathogen exposure. The study used immunosequencing to profile the T cell repertoires of approximately 650 subjects and linked those repertoires to cytomegalovirus serostatus. In addition to the first cohort of about 650 subjects, a separate validation cohort of approximately 130 different subjects was used. High-throughput TCR immunosequencing, statistical association of individual TCRs with disease status, and machine learning were combined to predict cytomegalovirus infection status. To study patterns of TCR occurrence, a later analysis re-analyzed previously published TCR beta repertoires from just over 650 donors and added high-resolution HLA genotyping. The later analysis used no new phenotypic data to find candidate immune exposures, relying instead on TCR beta sequences and their occurrence across donors. An earlier analysis of roughly 580 of the donors used high-throughput TCR beta sequencing to judge whether each TCR beta V gene segment behaved as functional or pseudogenic. Donor age, sex, ethnicity and CMV serostatus were collected together with the repertoire data. In a later genetic analysis, genome-wide SNP genotypes for about 55% of the roughly 700 donors were used, and that subset was treated as a discovery cohort. All discovery cohort repertoires had been generated on a single sequencing platform. Class I and class II HLA loci were covered by the typing at four-digit resolution. Typing coverage differed by locus: A, B, C, DRB1 and DQB1 were typed in roughly 620-640 donors, DQA1 in 500 to 550, DPA1 in around 600, and DPB1 in roughly 450. A few DR-DQ haplotypes were treated as single units for association and clustering because of strong linkage in the cohort. Across some 400 genotyped donors of the cohort, an average of roughly 230,000 unique TCR beta nucleotide sequences per donor were sequenced, and around 19% of those sequences were non-productive. Study-wide findings and limitations: A group of highly shared sequence variants was considered likely to be a technical artifact of the sequencing pipeline. Roughly uniform sequencing depth across donors was assumed in presence/absence analyses, although this assumption may not hold. Linkage disequilibrium might explain the correlated functional status among segregating V segments, but an unknown experimental factor could not be ruled out. This cohort had only TCR beta chains sequenced, and the lack of alpha or paired-chain data limited which features could be detected. The earlier analysis of a few hundred of the donors excluded roughly 17 rarely observed V segments, including chromosome 9 orphons, because counts were too low. According to a later analysis, parvovirus B19, influenza, CMV and Epstein-Barr virus appeared linked to several top co-occurrence clusters. In a later analysis, the rate of TCR association differed among HLA loci, with DRB1 alleles having the most associated TCRs and HLA-C alleles having the fewest. In vitro tests confirmed that a few of the cytomegalovirus-associated TCR beta chains recognize cytomegalovirus antigens. Across donors, most TCR sequences were observed very rarely, whereas some public TCRs were present in many individuals. In a later genetic analysis, fewer N-insertions in productive TCRs were reported among donors in an Asian-associated ancestry cluster than the roughly 640-donor mean. Because HLA typing was missing for some donors at each locus, association tests included only the typed subset. According to a later analysis, most CMV-associated TCR beta chains appeared to be HLA-restricted, and the HLA associations seemed to be driven largely by CMV exposure. In both the original and validation cohorts, the classifier was reported to diagnose cytomegalovirus status with high specificity and sensitivity. An earlier analysis of around 500 of the donors showed that most TCR beta V segments appeared in productive rearrangements either about 87% or about 30% of the time, which broadly matched IMGT annotations. When HLA alleles, especially DR and DQ, strongly co-occurred, attributing TCR associations to individual alleles was difficult. The only immune exposure information available for the cohort was CMV serostatus. In a later analysis, around 17,000 TCR beta sequences were associated with specific HLA alleles at a false discovery rate of 0.05. Some IMGT-functional V segments, including TRBV6-2 and TRBV6-3, could not be distinguished by the 87-base-pair reads and were therefore excluded. A later analysis found that HLA-associated TCR beta chains were more clonally expanded and had lower generation probabilities than equally common non-associated chains. A further reported finding was that TCR beta sequences accurately predicted the HLA-A and HLA-B alleles for most subjects in the first cohort. According to the authors, the approach could potentially be generalized to other disease states and immunological phenotypes. The study gave a list of more than 150 TCR beta chains associated with cytomegalovirus. A later genetic analysis associated a missense DCLRE1C variant with V-gene and J-gene trimming of TCR beta chains, and an independent cohort replicated the association.

V has 6 bases trimmed and J has 4 bases trimmed; junction bases matching no gene number 10. Measured from the cysteine to the phenylalanine, the CDR3 is 14 residues long. Only CDR3 DNA is held: 42 bases, read in frame from base 1. CDR1 and CDR2, looked up from the germline V gene, are SQVTM and ANQGSEA. Library generation was performed with the immunoSEQ multiplex PCR assay. For the multiplex PCR, a mixture combining 60 forward primers for TCR Vbeta segments and 13 reverse primers for TCR Jbeta segments was used. The CDR3 region of rearranged TCR beta genes was amplified from genomic DNA by a multiplex PCR assay. Amplified TCR beta libraries were sequenced as 87-base-pair reads on the Illumina HiSeq System. On the study's bioinformatics: In a later analysis, some 80 million unique TCR beta chains were counted across the roughly 610 repertoires, and roughly 10 million of these chains were shared by at least two donors. Raw reads were error-corrected and collapsed into unique sequences with a nearest-neighbor algorithm that merged closely related sequences to remove PCR and sequencing errors. CDR3 sequences were aligned to IMGT reference sequences to assign V, D and J gene segments. For a sequence to be retained, at least a six-nucleotide match to both a V gene segment and a J gene segment was required. A rearrangement was called productive if the CDR3 had no stop codons and remained in frame with V and J, and every other rearrangement was called non-productive. Following IMGT convention, CDR3 was defined as the stretch from the second conserved V-encoded cysteine up to the conserved J-encoded phenylalanine. Sequences without an unambiguous match to a single V gene segment were excluded from the earlier analysis of 450 to 650 of the donors. In an earlier analysis of 587 of the donors, V segments were called functional above 56.7% productive rearrangements and were called segregating when the between-donor standard deviation exceeded 5%. To diagnose cytomegalovirus status from the catalog of TCR beta chain sequences, a statistical classification framework was built. In a later analysis, V and J genes were assigned by comparing TCR nucleotide sequences against IMGT/GENE-DB human TR gene sequences. A later analysis assigned CDR3 sequences and most-parsimonious VDJ recombination scenarios with the TCRdist pipeline. A later analysis defined each TCR beta chain by its CDR3 amino acid sequence plus V-gene family, and excluded reads lacking a unique V-gene family. As a way to deal with suspected cross-contamination and a sequencing artifact, a later analysis dropped 640 or so nucleotide sequences that were highly shared and had low generation probability. For each public chain, a later analysis derived a clonal expansion index from normalized ranks of inferred template counts within each repertoire. A later analysis computed generation probabilities with a VDJ recombination model fitted to out-of-frame rearrangements, and checked the results against IGoR. Hypergeometric tests were used in a later analysis to score TCR-TCR, TCR-HLA and TCR-CMV co-occurrence, with a repertoire-size bias correction applied to the TCR pairs. To estimate false discovery rates, a later analysis permuted the HLA or CMV assignments 20 times. In a later analysis, co-occurring TCRs were grouped with DBSCAN, and TCRdist sequence similarity was added when clustering was performed within HLA-allele-positive subsets. For co-occurrence clustering, repertoires with fewer than 30,000 or more than 120,000 public chains were excluded, along with roughly 5 repertoires with anomalous nucleotide sharing. TCRdb re-hosts the immuneACCESS table, in-frame sequences only. Its copies lack some clones; in the studies checked, an unresolved V gene accounts for under half of them, and the cause for the rest is not known. V, J and clone size were drawn from that table, and D and trimming were deduced from the DNA. This sample holds about 110,000 clones; 70% to 85% were observed only once. Of the sample, about 0.8% is held by the ten largest clones.

The cohort comprised 710 or so healthy bone marrow donors. Cohort members were all nominally healthy when sampled, although unrecorded immune exposures were likely present. The donor was CMV seronegative and belonged to the group of around 350 seronegative cohort members. A peripheral blood sample was provided by each donor, and peripheral blood mononuclear cells were used for TCR beta sequencing. Genomic DNA was extracted from the blood cell samples with the Qiagen DNeasy Blood Extraction Kit. The rearranged chain carries TRBV29-1 and TRBJ2-7, with TRBD1 matching 9 junction bases. The origin of this receptor is a boy aged 10-17 years in good health and CMV-seronegative. Sequenced sample: PBMCs. The bases are TGCAGCGTAGCCCGGGACAGGGTTCGTTACGAGCAGTACTTC. This is translated as CSVARDRVRYEQYF.